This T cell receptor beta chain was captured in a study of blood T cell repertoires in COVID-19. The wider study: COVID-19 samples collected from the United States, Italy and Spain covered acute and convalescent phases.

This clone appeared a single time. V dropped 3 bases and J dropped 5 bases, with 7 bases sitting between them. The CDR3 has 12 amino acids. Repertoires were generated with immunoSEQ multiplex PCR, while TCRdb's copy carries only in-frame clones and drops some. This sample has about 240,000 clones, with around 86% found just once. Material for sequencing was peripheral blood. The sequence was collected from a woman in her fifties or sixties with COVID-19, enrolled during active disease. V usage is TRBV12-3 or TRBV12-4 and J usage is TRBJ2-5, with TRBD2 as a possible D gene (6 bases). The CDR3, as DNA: TGTGCCAGCAGTTTTGGGGGGGAGACCCAGTACTTC. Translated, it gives CASSFGGETQYF.